This T cell receptor (beta chain) was found in a study of cytomegalovirus exposure and HLA in healthy donors. In germline, CDR1 is SGHDN, CDR2 FVKESK. The V end lost 0 bases, the J end lost 8 bases, and 19 bases lay between the germline ends. The CDR3 totals 16 residues. In regard to this clone: Its antigen is not known.

Whole-study findings and limits: According to a later analysis, donors in an Asian-associated ancestry cluster reportedly had fewer N-insertions than the approximately 670-donor mean. Analysis performed later showed TCR beta chains linked to HLA being more clonally expanded than equally common others. Analyses of presence/absence relied on an assumption of roughly uniform sequencing depth across donors.

The PCR was carried out with 60 Vbeta primers and 13 Jbeta primers. Profiling relied on immunoSEQ multiplex PCR, and the TCRdb table lists in-frame clones only, not all of them. The table includes about 180,000 clones, about 80% detected once. The V and J genes are TRBV14 and TRBJ1-1; maybe TRBD1 (5 bases). This clonotype originated in a man between 18 and 35 years old in good health and CMV-seronegative. The sequenced sample consisted of PBMCs. CDR3 region: CASSQDRSRQGREAFF. The CDR3 DNA reads TGTGCCAGCAGCCAAGATCGAAGTAGGCAGGGCCGAGAAGCTTTCTTT.